This T cell receptor (beta chain) originates from a study of blood T cell repertoires in COVID-19 (TCRdb year 2020). Turning to the overall study: The collaborator samples originated in the United States, Italy and Spain and spanned the acute and convalescent phases of COVID-19. The dataset comprised deeply sampled blood TCRbeta repertoires from subjects exposed to, actively infected with, or recovered from COVID-19. The repertoires were released in a freely available public database intended as a resource for research on the immune response to SARS-CoV-2. The samples were drawn from the first 160 participants of the ongoing ImmuneRACE study and from about 1,200 subjects provided by 6 global collaborators. Where HLA class I and class II types were available, the types were taken from metadata supplied by the sample provider, not from assay-based typing. A de-identified subject ID, COVID-19 status, age in years and sex were almost always included in the sample metadata. The prospective study material was composed of cDNA or gDNA derived from T cells, B-cell-depleted T cells, or PBMCs. Here is what the overall study found, with its caveats: The amount of clinical and demographic metadata varied by source and participant and was provided uncurated.

Germline trimming: 2 bases from V, 2 bases from J; junction bases outside gene matches: 7. CDR3 length: 17 amino acids, cysteine to phenylalanine. Just CDR3 DNA is preserved here, 51 bases in frame from base 1. For CDR1 and CDR2, the germline V gene (reference sequence) lists LNHDA and SQIVND. About this clone: No cognate antigen has been identified for it. No much larger clonotype is one base removed from it; base qualities were not supplied.

TCRbeta CDR3 regions were amplified from genomic DNA using the immunoSEQ Assay, a bias-controlled multiplex PCR. Processing in the source paper ran as follows. The number of nucleated cells in each sample was estimated from the amplification of reference gene primers within the assay. To quantify the absolute abundance of each unique TCRbeta CDR3 rearrangement, sequence reads were collapsed and filtered. For each sample, productive Simpson clonality was calculated as the square root of Simpson's diversity index across productive rearrangements. Sourced from immuneACCESS, this table was stored by TCRdb with only in-frame sequences that have V and J called. A share of the clones is absent; for the studies checked, an unresolved V gene accounts for under half, and the remainder has no known explanation. V, J and clone size are those of that table, while D and trimming were read from the DNA. A total of hundreds of thousands of clones appear in this sample, approximately 81% of them only once. Around 1.8% of the sample is taken by the ten largest.

Participants in the prospective study were enrolled through a virtual design, were aged roughly 18 to 90 years, and lived in approximately 25 United States geographic areas. Cohort assignment in the prospective study relied on participant-reported clinical history from a screening survey and a study questionnaire. A participant counted as exposed if, within 2 weeks of entering the study, that participant had been in contact with someone who had a PCR-confirmed or clinician-diagnosed COVID-19 case. Each participant in the prospective study had whole blood, serum and a nasopharyngeal or oropharyngeal swab collected by mobile phlebotomists. Prospective study participants could optionally give additional blood draws and questionnaires over an approximately 2-month period. Before DNA extraction, prospective study blood samples were shipped either frozen or at room temperature.

This clonotype was obtained from a woman aged 30 to 39 who had been exposed to COVID-19. The source material was PBMCs or T cells enriched from blood (not recorded which). The V and J genes are TRBV19 and TRBJ2-7, and 12 junctional nucleotides match TRBD1. The nucleotides read TGTGCCAGTAGTATACGCGGGACAGGGGGCCCTACCTACGAGCAGTACTTC. Its product reads: CASSIRGTGGPTYEQYF.